The rows below give T cell receptor beta chains drawn from one sample of a study of beta chain features in type 1 diabetes. Only in-frame clones appear in the TCRdb table, and some are missing; sequencing was by immunoSEQ multiplex PCR. The sample records about half a million clones, about an eighth being singletons. Material: naive CD4+ T cells from blood. These TCRs come from a woman younger than 30 in good health. Both conserved end residues are trimmed from each CDR3. Fields, in order: clone size, D gene, J gene, V gene, CDR3 protein. D genes are given only for firm matches. The size entry is marked missing in some rows and otherwise reads once, few, many or a size class.

clone size: -; D gene: TRBD1; J gene: TRBJ2-1; V gene: TRBV7-7; CDR3 protein: ANRTGPSSYNEQF
clone size: -; D gene: TRBD2; J gene: TRBJ2-7; V gene: TRBV5-1; CDR3 protein: ASSLELAGVYEQY
clone size: -; D gene: -; J gene: TRBJ1-1; V gene: TRBV29-1; CDR3 protein: SVRPSLGTEAF
clone size: -; D gene: -; J gene: TRBJ2-2; V gene: TRBV5-1; CDR3 protein: ASSRGSTGELF
clone size: few; D gene: -; J gene: TRBJ1-1; V gene: TRBV7-9; CDR3 protein: ASSLSSNTEAF
clone size: -; D gene: TRBD2; J gene: TRBJ2-3; V gene: TRBV4-3; CDR3 protein: ASSPTSGISTDTQY
clone size: -; D gene: -; J gene: TRBJ2-7; V gene: TRBV11-3; CDR3 protein: ASSHLKGTFSYEQY
clone size: -; D gene: -; J gene: TRBJ2-1; V gene: TRBV9; CDR3 protein: ASSVAEGRSSYNEQF
clone size: few; D gene: -; J gene: TRBJ1-2; V gene: TRBV30; CDR3 protein: AWSVLLTAPYGYT
clone size: few; D gene: -; J gene: TRBJ2-1; V gene: TRBV5-1; CDR3 protein: ASSGRQSYNEQF
clone size: -; D gene: TRBD1; J gene: TRBJ2-1; V gene: TRBV4-3; CDR3 protein: ASSRGQGRSGEQF
clone size: few; D gene: -; J gene: TRBJ2-4; V gene: TRBV7-9; CDR3 protein: ASSLPGRPPNIQY
clone size: -; D gene: TRBD2; J gene: TRBJ2-1; V gene: TRBV27; CDR3 protein: ASSLPRGSGPNYEQF
clone size: -; D gene: -; J gene: TRBJ2-5; V gene: TRBV30; CDR3 protein: AWNDGSRETQY
clone size: few; D gene: -; J gene: TRBJ1-1; V gene: TRBV18; CDR3 protein: ASSSQGPAEAF